The rows below give T cell receptor beta chains drawn from one sample of a study of blood T cells in healthy people across ages. Each CDR3 protein is one row after TCRdb ran MiXCR on the 5' RACE reads. Of around 800,000 distinct CDR3 sequences listed, under 45% were seen once; the top ten hold nearly 20%. The material sequenced was blood. These receptors were taken from a man in his fifties or sixties in good health. Both conserved end residues are trimmed from each CDR3. The order of the fields is clone size, V gene, CDR3 protein. For some rows the clone size is stated as once, few or many, or as a class when expanded; others skip it.

few TRBV6-6 ASSYGASSYNEQF
. TRBV7-2 ASSFAGGGGDTQY
. TRBV12-3/TRBV12-4 ASSPRDGGTGELF
. TRBV7-9 ASSSRGPGGETQY
. TRBV29-1 SVSGRVGANTEAF
few TRBV3-1 ASSLAGPSQPQH
few TRBV2 ASSAGRGSTTDTQY
. TRBV30 AWSVRGYT
few TRBV20-1 SARSTGGGYNSPLH
. TRBV29-1 SAIRDGGIDTQY
few TRBV6-2/TRBV6-3 ASSPRGTGTRVETQY
. TRBV6-1 AGKSVRGNQETQY
few TRBV7-2 ASSRTSGGTKSSYNEQF
. TRBV18 ASSPARVATEAF
. TRBV20-1 SAPFGGMGQPQH
. TRBV6-5 ASSCGWDHYNEQF
few TRBV14 ASSQVGQGAYGYT
. TRBV25-1 ASSAPMTGEMGAF
. TRBV20-1 SAGPSPSRGIQY
. TRBV24-1 ATSQGTEQY
. TRBV9 ASSPFRMSSGANVLT
. TRBV20-1 SARGGGNYGYT
many TRBV20-1 STSPGGGVLTEAF
. TRBV3-1 ASSREDGARTENIQY